What follows are 3 T cell receptor beta chains derived from one specimen sequenced in a study of Graves' ophthalmopathy and Graves' hyperthyroidism. The authors amplified TCR beta CDR3 regions, and they did so from RNA transcripts for repertoire sequencing. The authors performed first-round RT-PCR with HTBI primers and then a second-round multiplex PCR. TCRdb fed the multiplex PCR reads into MiXCR, producing one record per CDR3 protein. The data show about 500,000 distinct CDR3 sequences, just under 40% seen once. Sequenced: peripheral blood or thyroid tissue (not recorded which). Receptors were obtained from an adult man with Graves' hyperthyroidism.

Here the CDR3 reads CASVGGTGFQPQHF. The CDR3 DNA reads TGTGCCAGTGTCGGGGGCACAGGGTTTCAGCCCCAGCATTTT. V gene TRBV2 combines with J gene TRBJ1-5; tentative D call: TRBD1 (6 bases). The CDR3 has 14 amino acids. Deletions cut 9 bases from V and 6 bases from J, with 18 bases between. Germline V gives CDR1 SNHLY, CDR2 FYNNEI.

This clonotype was recorded many times. The rearrangement joins TRBV19 to TRBJ1-1, with no clear D. The length of the CDR3 is 14 residues. The germline CDR1 and CDR2 sequences are LNHDA and SQIVND (reference sequence). Trimming cost V 5 bases and J 4 bases, with 14 bases left between them. CDR3 in amino acids: CASSQTSYGTEAFF. In DNA, the CDR3 is TGTGCCAGTAGTCAAACATCTTATGGCACTGAAGCTTTCTTT.

Concerning this clonotype itself: This could be a read error, since a much larger clone is one nucleotide away. The DNA of the CDR3 is TGTGCCAGCAGTTACTCGGACGCGAATCAGCCCCAGCATTTT. It codes for CASSYSDANQPQHF. V and J are TRBV6-5 and TRBJ1-5, with no clear D. Trimming took off 0 bases at V and 4 bases at J, with 7 bases between the two ends. CDR1 is MNHEY, CDR2 SVGAGI, per germline. This CDR3 comprises 14 residues.